This T cell receptor beta chain is drawn from a study of cytomegalovirus exposure and HLA in healthy donors (dated by TCRdb to between 2016 and 2019). General notes on the study: According to an earlier analysis of several hundred of the donors, about 179 million T cells yielded roughly 110 million unique TCR beta sequences and around 280 Gb of sequence data. An early release covering around 630 HLA-typed donors comprised about 300 gigabases of sequencing data and tens of millions of unique TCR sequences. Donor age, sex, ethnicity and CMV serostatus were compiled alongside the repertoire data. Every repertoire in the discovery cohort had been generated on one and the same sequencing platform. In a later analysis, previously published TCR beta repertoires from 600 to 850 donors were re-analyzed and high-resolution HLA genotyping was added so that TCR occurrence patterns could be studied. Roughly five DR-DQ haplotypes were handled as single units for association and clustering because linkage in the cohort was strong. High-throughput TCR immunosequencing, statistical association of individual TCRs with disease status, and machine learning were combined to predict cytomegalovirus infection status. In the later analysis, no new phenotypic data were used to find candidate immune exposures; instead, reliance was placed on TCR beta sequences and their occurrence across donors. A separate validation cohort of 90 to 150 different subjects was used in addition to the roughly 670-subject first cohort. Across 300 to 500 genotyped donors of the cohort, an average of approximately 200,000 unique TCR beta nucleotide sequences per donor were sequenced, and approximately 17% of those sequences were non-productive. In a later genetic analysis, genome-wide SNP genotypes for about three fifths of the 666 donors were used, and that subset was treated as a discovery cohort. Using immunosequencing, the study profiled T cell repertoires from fewer than 850 subjects and related those repertoires to cytomegalovirus serostatus. The aim of the study was to test whether cataloging public T cell receptors could identify signatures of past pathogen exposure. Typing coverage varied by locus: 629-630 donors for A, B, C, DRB1 and DQB1; approximately 500 for DQA1; more than 600 for DPA1; around 490 for DPB1. To decide whether each TCR beta V gene segment behaved as functional or pseudogenic, an earlier analysis of fewer than 750 of the donors relied on high-throughput TCR beta sequencing. Class I and class II HLA loci were covered by the typing at four-digit resolution. Of the roughly 390 genotyped donors, over 70% fell in the genetic ancestry cluster associated with self-reported Caucasian donors.

As for this clone: Its target antigen remains unknown. No base-level quality is on record; no much larger clone is a single base apart.

Including the terminal cysteine and phenylalanine, the CDR3 comprises 14 residues. The kept DNA is CDR3 alone, 42 bases in frame from the first base. CDR1 MNHNS and CDR2 SASEGT were looked up in the germline V gene. V sheds 0 bases and J sheds 2 bases, leaving 8 bases between their ends. Findings and caveats that apply to the study as a whole: Because counts were too low, roughly 17 rarely observed V segments, including chromosome 9 orphons, were left out of the earlier analysis of some 640 of the donors. Because the 87-base-pair reads could not distinguish some IMGT-functional V segments, including TRBV6-2 and TRBV6-3, those segments were excluded. Most TCR sequences were seen in very few donors, while some public TCRs were found in many individuals. In a later analysis, most CMV-associated TCR beta chains were found to appear HLA-restricted, with HLA associations seemingly driven largely by CMV exposure. A later genetic analysis associated a missense DCLRE1C variant with V-gene and J-gene trimming of TCR beta chains, and an independent cohort replicated the association. A later analysis found that HLA-associated TCR beta chains were more clonally expanded and had lower generation probabilities than equally common non-associated chains. According to a later analysis, TCR association rates differed among HLA loci, with DRB1 alleles showing the most associated TCRs and HLA-C alleles showing the fewest. In a later genetic analysis, fewer N-insertions in productive TCRs were reported among donors in an Asian-associated ancestry cluster than the approximately 670-donor mean. Sequencing depth was assumed to be roughly uniform across donors in the presence/absence analyses, though that assumption may not hold. HLA typing was unavailable for some donors at each locus, so association tests used only the typed subset. A group of highly shared sequence variants was considered likely to be a technical artifact of the sequencing pipeline. An earlier analysis of approximately 530 of the donors showed that most TCR beta V segments appeared in productive rearrangements either about 90% or about 30% of the time, which broadly matched IMGT annotations. Correlated functional status among segregating V segments might be attributable to linkage disequilibrium, but an unknown experimental factor could not be ruled out. A further reported finding was that TCR beta sequences accurately predicted the HLA-A and HLA-B alleles for most subjects in the first cohort. Specific HLA alleles were associated with over 15,000 TCR beta sequences at a false discovery rate of 0.05 in a later analysis. According to the authors, the approach could potentially be generalized to other disease states and immunological phenotypes. A later analysis reported that several top co-occurrence clusters appeared linked to parvovirus B19, influenza, CMV and Epstein-Barr virus. Assigning TCR associations to individual alleles was difficult when HLA alleles, especially DR and DQ, strongly co-occurred. For the cohort, immune exposure information was limited to CMV serostatus. The classifier was reported to diagnose cytomegalovirus status with high specificity and sensitivity in both the original cohort and the validation cohort. In the study, roughly 160 TCR beta chains were listed as associated with cytomegalovirus. In vitro tests confirmed that a few of the cytomegalovirus-associated TCR beta chains recognize cytomegalovirus antigens. This cohort had only TCR beta chains sequenced, and the lack of alpha or paired-chain data limited which features could be detected.

The cohort consisted of 650 to 850 healthy bone marrow donors. At the time of sampling, all cohort members were nominally healthy, though unrecorded immune exposures were likely present. The donor tested CMV seropositive and was one of the 289 seropositive cohort members. A peripheral blood sample was collected from each donor, and TCR beta sequencing was performed on peripheral blood mononuclear cells. The Qiagen DNeasy Blood Extraction Kit was used to extract genomic DNA from the blood cell samples. Libraries were prepared through the immunoSEQ multiplex PCR assay. The multiplex PCR relied on a mix of 60 forward primers for TCR Vbeta segments and 13 reverse primers for TCR Jbeta segments. The CDR3 region of rearranged TCR beta genes was amplified from genomic DNA by a multiplex PCR assay. Amplified TCR beta libraries were sequenced as 87-base-pair reads on the Illumina HiSeq System. The source study handled its data this way. Across the 600 to 700 repertoires, a later analysis counted approximately 75 million unique TCR beta chains, roughly 11 million of which were shared by at least two donors. Raw reads were error-corrected and collapsed into unique sequences by a nearest-neighbor algorithm in which closely related sequences were merged to remove PCR and sequencing errors. CDR3 sequences were aligned to IMGT reference sequences to assign V, D and J gene segments. For a sequence to be retained, a match of at least six nucleotides to both a V gene segment and a J gene segment was required. A rearrangement counted as productive if the CDR3 had no stop codons and remained in frame with V and J, and every other rearrangement counted as non-productive. Following IMGT convention, CDR3 was defined as the stretch from the second conserved V-encoded cysteine up to the conserved J-encoded phenylalanine. The earlier analysis of about 590 of the donors excluded sequences that lacked an unambiguous match to a single V gene segment. An earlier analysis of a few hundred of the donors classified V segments as functional when productive rearrangements were above 56.7% and as segregating when the standard deviation between donors was above 5%. A statistical classification framework was built for diagnosing cytomegalovirus status from the catalog of TCR beta chain sequences. A later analysis assigned V and J genes by comparing TCR nucleotide sequences with IMGT/GENE-DB human TR gene sequences. The TCRdist pipeline was used in a later analysis to assign CDR3 sequences and most-parsimonious VDJ recombination scenarios. In a later analysis, each TCR beta chain was defined by its CDR3 amino acid sequence together with its V-gene family, and reads without a unique V-gene family were excluded. In a later analysis, around 600 highly shared, low-generation-probability nucleotide sequences were removed to address suspected cross-contamination and a sequencing artifact. For each public chain, a later analysis derived a clonal expansion index from normalized ranks of inferred template counts within each repertoire. In a later analysis, generation probabilities were computed using a VDJ recombination model fitted to out-of-frame rearrangements, and the results were checked against IGoR. A later analysis scored TCR-TCR, TCR-HLA and TCR-CMV co-occurrence with hypergeometric tests, applying a repertoire-size bias correction to TCR pairs. A later analysis estimated false discovery rates by permuting HLA or CMV assignments 20 times. In a later analysis, co-occurring TCRs were grouped using DBSCAN, and TCRdist sequence similarity was added for clustering within HLA-allele-positive subsets. Repertoires with fewer than 30,000 or more than 120,000 public chains were left out of co-occurrence clustering, as were about 5 repertoires with anomalous nucleotide sharing. The table was pulled from immuneACCESS by TCRdb, which kept in-frame rearrangements only. Such tables lose some clones; where checked, under half of the loss comes from unresolved V genes, and the rest has no known cause. That table is the source of V, J and clone size, and D and trimming were worked out from the DNA. The sample records about 140,000 clones, roughly 75% of which are singletons. Of the sample, under 7.5% falls within the top ten clones.

Material: PBMCs. This TCR was sampled from a man in his forties in good health and CMV-seropositive. The chain is made from TRBV6-1 and TRBJ2-7; TRBD1 is perhaps the D gene, given 5 matching bases. CDR3 sequence: CASSEAGRAYEQYF. The DNA reads as follows: TGTGCCAGCAGTGAAGCCGGCAGGGCCTACGAGCAGTACTTC.